One sample yielded the 22 T cell receptor beta chains listed below, sequenced in a study of CD8+ T cells in alopecia areata (dated by TCRdb to 2017 to 2018). Pooled mouse cutaneous lymph node cells were stained for CD4, CD8alpha, NKG2D, NKG2ACE and other markers, then sorted on a BD Influx. Preparation of the library involved the immunoSEQ multiplex PCR assay. To provide template for TCR sequencing, every sample had RNA extracted and reverse transcribed into cDNA. TCRdb's version of the immuneACCESS table is confined to in-frame rearrangements and falls short of the full clone set. An unresolved V gene accounts for under half of the shortfall where checked; the remainder is of unknown origin. This sample is represented by under 350,000 clones, with no singletons among them. The ten largest clonotypes hold less than 1.5% of the sample. Sequenced material: CD4+ T cells sorted from a lymph node. Source of these receptors: a C3H/HeJ mouse with alopecia areata. This mouse strain bears the MHC haplotype H2-k.

This clone showed up just a few times. The listed genes are named as in mouse. The read ends 4 residues shy of where the CDR3 ends; the end is completed using the germline J gene. The chain employs TRBV19 and TRBJ2-2; D might be TRBD1 (7 bases). Trimming took off 0 bases at V and 4 bases at J, with 13 bases between the two ends. Per the germline V gene, CDR1 is FNHDT and CDR2 is SITEND (reference sequence). CDR3 length: 16 amino acids. The part of the CDR3 DNA that was read is TGTGCCAGCAGTATAGAGAGGGGGCGAGGCACCGGG. Its translation: CASSIERGRGTG. The entire CDR3 protein reads CASSIERGRGTGQLYF. The entire variable domain, with the rest obtained from reference TRBV19 and TRBJ2-2, is as follows: GGIITQTPKFLIGQEGQKLTLKCQQNFNHDTMYWYRQDSGKGLRLIYYSITENDLQKGDLSEGYDASREKKSSFSLTVTSAQKNEMAVFLCASSIERGRGTGQLYFGEGSKLTVL.

This clone was recorded a few times. Gene names and germline match the mouse. The CDR3 is cut off 4 residues early in the read; its end comes from the germline J gene. The V call is TRBV1, the J call TRBJ2-7, with D perhaps matching TRBD1 (5 bases). Deletions cut 6 bases from V and 3 bases from J, with 9 bases between. This CDR3 is 12 amino acids long. Germline CDR1 and CDR2: NSQYPW and LRSPGD (reference sequence). The CDR3 DNA, read in part, is TGCACCTGCAGGCAGGACAACTAT. Encoded protein: CTCRQDNY. In full, the CDR3 reads CTCRQDNYEQYF.

Regarding this clone: One base away lies a much larger clone, so this may be a sequencing read error. Gene names follow the mouse nomenclature. The CDR3 goes on 4 residues after the read ends, and that part is filled in from the germline J gene. The chain has TRBV4 and TRBJ1-2, with D possibly TRBD1 on 6 matching bases. The CDR3 spans 14 residues. Germline CDR1 is LGHDT and CDR2 is YNNKQL (reference sequence). V was trimmed by 5 bases and J by 1 base, leaving 11 bases between them. Partial CDR3 DNA: TGTGCCAGCAGCCCCGGGACAAGAAACTCC. Translating gives CASSPGTRNS. The full CDR3 protein is CASSPGTRNSDYTF.

This clone was seen a few times. Gene names are the mouse ones. The read falls 4 residues short of the CDR3 end, and the missing part is taken from the germline J gene. J is TRBJ2-1 and V is TRBV17; maybe TRBD2 (6 bases). The germline gives CDR1 MNHDT, CDR2 YYDKIL. V was cut by 2 bases and J by 4 bases, with 9 bases left in between. The CDR3 has 14 amino acids. The CDR3 here is CASSRRDLYAEQFF. The DNA read from the CDR3 is TGTGCTAGCAGTAGAAGGGACTTATATGCT.

This clone was detected a few times. Germline and genes here are mouse. The read gets to within 4 residues of the CDR3 end, and the germline J gene fills in the rest. The chain links TRBV13-1 to TRBJ1-1; D is unresolved. Trimming pared 2 bases from V and 0 bases from J, leaving 8 bases between. The CDR3 totals 14 residues. Germline loops: CDR1 NSHNY, CDR2 SYGAGN. The part of the CDR3 DNA that was read is TGTGCCAGCAGTGAGCAGGCCGCAAACACA. It yields the protein CASSEQAANT. The whole CDR3 protein reads CASSEQAANTEVFF.

Turning to this clone: The gene names given are mouse names. The read stops 4 residues short of the end of the CDR3; the missing end is completed from the germline J gene. The chain uses TRBV19 and TRBJ2-4, with D unresolved. The CDR3 sequence is 14 residues long. CDR1 is FNHDT, CDR2 SITEND, per germline (reference sequence). Trimming left V 2 bases short and J 0 bases short, with 7 bases between. The covered CDR3 bases are TGTGCCAGCAGTATTAGGGTTAGTCAAAAC. Its translation is CASSIRVSQN. The full CDR3 protein reads CASSIRVSQNTLYF. Supplemented by reference TRBV19 and TRBJ2-4, the full variable domain reads GGIITQTPKFLIGQEGQKLTLKCQQNFNHDTMYWYRQDSGKGLRLIYYSITENDLQKGDLSEGYDASREKKSSFSLTVTSAQKNEMAVFLCASSIRVSQNTLYFGAGTRLSVL.

This clone was seen only a few times. Here the gene names and germline are mouse. Read data end 4 residues before the CDR3 end; the end is taken from the germline J gene. Other nucleotide sequences from this sample produce the same CDR3. This chain uses TRBV13-3 with TRBJ2-3; D might be TRBD1 (6 bases). CDR1 NNHDY and CDR2 SYVADS come from the germline V gene. The CDR3 has 13 residues. Trimming shortened V by 5 bases and J by 0 bases, and 7 bases separated the two germline ends. The CDR3 loop reads CASRRGSAETLYF. Incomplete CDR3 DNA: TGTGCCAGCAGGAGGGGGAGTGCAGAA.

About this clone: Mouse names are used for the genes. With the read ending 4 residues before the CDR3 end, the germline J gene is used to fill in that end. The chain uses TRBV14 and TRBJ2-4; 10 positions match TRBD1. Per the germline V gene, CDR1 is SGHDT and CDR2 is FRDEAV. This CDR3 has 14 amino acids. The covered CDR3 bases are TGTGCCAGCAGCAGGACAGGGGGAAAAAAC. This translates into CASSRTGGKN. The complete CDR3 reads CASSRTGGKNTLYF.

As regards this clone: Gene labels here are mouse ones. The CDR3 is CAWSLAQSSYNSPLYF. Incomplete CDR3 DNA: TGTGCCTGGAGTCTAGCGCAGTCTTCCTATAATTCGCCC. This chain connects TRBV31 to TRBJ1-6, with D unresolved. Read data end 3 residues before the CDR3 end; the end is taken from the germline J gene. Being an ORF, TRBJ1-6 has a function that is uncertain. In germline, CDR1 is GKSSPN, CDR2 SITVG. The length of the CDR3 is 16 residues. Trimming shortened V by 0 bases and J by 0 bases, and 9 bases separated the two germline ends.

This clone has more than one count but fewer than ten. Any gene name here is a mouse gene name. Sequencing ends 4 residues short of the CDR3 end; the germline J gene provides the rest. Other DNA sequences in this sample translate to the same CDR3. This chain uses TRBV14 with TRBJ2-5, with a possible D match to TRBD1 (6 bases). With 4 bases removed from V and 0 bases from J, the gap between germline ends came to 12 bases. The germline CDR1 and CDR2 sequences are SGHDT and FRDEAV. The CDR3 has 15 amino acids. The CDR3 reads CASSPGQFNQDTQYF. CDR3 DNA, as far as it was read: TGTGCCAGCAGTCCCGGACAGTTTAACCAAGAC.

About this clone: Here the gene names and germline are mouse. The CDR3 goes on 4 residues after the read ends, and that part is filled in from the germline J gene. The rearrangement joins TRBV13-3 to TRBJ2-2; 8 nucleotides match TRBD2. The CDR3 runs to 16 residues. The germline V gene has CDR1 NNHDY and CDR2 SYVADS. V lost 2 bases to trimming and J lost 0 bases; unmatched junction nucleotides: 3. The part of the CDR3 DNA that was read is TGTGCCAGCAGTGACTGGGGGGAAGCAAACACCGGG. Encoded protein: CASSDWGEANTG. The entire CDR3 is CASSDWGEANTGQLYF. The entire variable domain, with the rest obtained from reference TRBV13-3 and TRBJ2-2, is as follows: EAAVTQSPRSKVAVTGGKVTLSCHQTNNHDYMYWYRQDTGHGLRLIHYSYVADSTEKGDIPDGYKASRPSQENFSLILELASLSQTAVYFCASSDWGEANTGQLYFGEGSKLTVL.

This clone was picked up a small number of times. Mouse gene names and germline throughout. The missing CDR3 end, 4 residues past where the read stops, is filled in from the germline J gene. This chain links TRBV1 with TRBJ2-1; 7 bases match TRBD1. This CDR3 comprises 16 residues. In germline, CDR1 is NSQYPW, CDR2 LRSPGD (reference sequence). J was trimmed by 3 bases and V by 3 bases; bases with no gene match: 8. The DNA read from the CDR3 is TGCACCTGCAGTGCCCCTCGGGACAGACTCTATGCT. Amino acid sequence: CTCSAPRDRLYA. The entire CDR3 protein reads CTCSAPRDRLYAEQFF.

Points on this clone: Mouse gene names apply. The CDR3 DNA, read in part, is TGTGCCAGCAGCCAAGCCCCGACAGGGAGCTCCTAT. Translated, it gives CASSQAPTGSSY. The whole CDR3 reads CASSQAPTGSSYEQYF. The chain employs TRBV2 and TRBJ2-7; TRBD1 agrees at 7 bases. The read comes to an end 4 residues before the CDR3 does, leaving the germline J gene to fill in the end. The germline gives CDR1 LGHNA, CDR2 YSYQKL. Losses at the gene ends were 1 base for V and 0 bases for J; bases not matched to a gene: 6. The CDR3 is 16 amino acids.

In this sample, this clone turned up many times. Mouse names are used for the genes. With the read ending 4 residues before the CDR3 end, the germline J gene is used to fill in that end. The chain has TRBV13-3 and TRBJ1-2; TRBD1 matches 7 bases. The V and J ends lost 4 bases and 1 base, in that order; junction bases with no gene match: 4. Germline V gene data show CDR1 as NNHDY and CDR2 as SYVADS. The CDR3 covers 14 residues. CDR3 in amino acids: CASSRDRKNSDYTF. CDR3 DNA, as far as it was read: TGTGCCAGCAGTCGGGACAGAAAAAACTCC.

On this clone itself: Genes and germline come from the mouse. The read ends 4 residues early relative to the CDR3; the germline J gene fills the gap. The same CDR3 is also encoded by other DNA sequences in this sample. The J gene is TRBJ2-1, the V gene TRBV1; TRBD1 agrees at 9 bases. The CDR3 covers 14 residues. Germline V CDR1 and CDR2: NSQYPW, LRSPGD (reference sequence). Trimming cost V 3 bases and J 6 bases; bases outside gene matches: 3. The CDR3 region is CTCSAGTGFAEQFF. The CDR3 bases that were read are TGCACCTGCAGTGCGGGGACAGGGTTTGCT. The whole variable domain, remainder taken from reference TRBV1 and TRBJ2-1, is VTLLEQNPRWRLVPRGQAVNLRCILKNSQYPWMSWYQQDLQKQLQWLFTLRSPGDKEVKSLPGADYLATRVTDTELRLQVANMSQGRTLYCTCSAGTGFAEQFFGPGTRLTVL.

Only a few counts were recorded for this clone. Gene names refer to mouse genes. The read comes to an end 4 residues before the CDR3 does, leaving the germline J gene to fill in the end. V and J are TRBV19 and TRBJ2-7; 7 nucleotides match TRBD1. CDR3 length: 13 residues. Per germline, CDR1 FNHDT and CDR2 SITEND (reference sequence). The CDR3 sequence is CASSMRDRYEQYF. The covered CDR3 bases are TGTGCCAGCAGTATGCGGGACAGATAT.

This clone has more than one count but fewer than ten. Gene names denote mouse genes. At the DNA level, this CDR3 is encoded by other sequences in the same sample as well. Incomplete CDR3 DNA: TGTGCCTGGAGCCCGGGACAGGGCGACACA. It yields the protein CAWSPGQGDT. The entire CDR3 protein is CAWSPGQGDTEVFF. The chain joins TRBV31 to TRBJ1-1, with TRBD1 identical over 9 bases. With the read ending 4 residues before the CDR3 end, the germline J gene is used to fill in that end. CDR1 and CDR2 from the germline V gene are GKSSPN and SITVG. The CDR3 is 14 residues long. V shed 3 bases and J 3 bases; nucleotides not matched to a gene: 5.

In its sample, this clone was seen a few times. The listed genes are named as in mouse. The CDR3 extends 4 residues past the end of the read, so its final part is completed from the germline J gene. This chain connects TRBV1 to TRBJ2-1; 8 bases map to TRBD1. The CDR3 is 14 amino acids. Germline lookup yields CDR1 NSQYPW and CDR2 LRSPGD (reference sequence). V was pared by 1 base and J by 6 bases, with 2 bases of the junction left unmatched. The CDR3 is CTCSAVDRGAEQFF. Partial CDR3 DNA: TGCACCTGCAGTGCAGTTGACAGGGGTGCT.

This clone was counted a few times. Genes and germline are mouse. The read halts 4 residues ahead of the CDR3 end, with the missing end drawn from the germline J gene. V and J are TRBV13-1 and TRBJ2-7; 9 positions match TRBD2. The ends lost 1 base at V and 0 bases at J; junction bases unmatched: 2. CDR3 length: 15 residues. Looked up from germline, CDR1 is NSHNY and CDR2 is SYGAGN. The sequenced part of the CDR3 DNA is TGTGCCAGCAGTGATCGGACTGGGGTCTCCTAT. Its translation: CASSDRTGVSY. The whole CDR3 protein is CASSDRTGVSYEQYF.

In this sample, this clone turned up a few times. Mouse germline and gene names are used. The CDR3 extends 4 residues past the end of the read, so its final part is completed from the germline J gene. V usage is TRBV13-1 and J usage is TRBJ2-3, with TRBD2 matching over 10 bases. This CDR3 comprises 16 residues. J lost 3 bases, V lost 1 base, and 5 bases had no gene match. Germline lookup yields CDR1 NSHNY and CDR2 SYGAGN. CDR3: CASSDSWGGAAETLYF. CDR3 DNA, as far as it was read: TGTGCCAGCAGTGATAGCTGGGGGGGCGCCGCAGAA.

This clone was counted ten times or more. All gene names here are mouse names. CDR3: CACGEANSDYTF. Incomplete CDR3 DNA: TGTGCCTGTGGGGAAGCAAACTCC. The rearrangement joins TRBV31 to TRBJ1-2; no definite D call. The read ends 4 residues shy of where the CDR3 ends; the end is completed using the germline J gene. Germline CDR1 is GKSSPN and CDR2 is SITVG. This CDR3 is 12 amino acids long. The V and J ends lost 6 bases and 0 bases respectively, with 8 bases between them.

As for this clone: These gene names are mouse names. The CDR3 goes on 4 residues after the read ends, and that part is filled in from the germline J gene. The chain employs TRBV13-3 and TRBJ1-1; 7 nucleotides match TRBD1. The CDR3 is made up of 14 amino acids. V was pared by 4 bases and J by 1 base, with 4 bases of the junction left unmatched. The germline V gene encodes CDR1 NNHDY and CDR2 SYVADS. Here the CDR3 reads CASSLTGLNTEVFF. The DNA read from the CDR3 is TGTGCCAGCAGTCTGACAGGGTTGAACACA.